This T cell receptor (beta chain) is drawn from a study of cytomegalovirus exposure and HLA in healthy donors. Study results and caveats: TCR association rates varied by HLA locus in a later analysis, with DRB1 highest and HLA-C lowest. A cluster of highly shared sequence variants was likely a sequencing artifact. Confirmation was obtained in vitro that a few CMV-associated chains are specific for CMV antigens.

Primers for the PCR totalled 60 Vbeta and 13 Jbeta. The repertoire was sequenced with immunoSEQ multiplex PCR; TCRdb's copy has only in-frame clones and lacks some. The sample has about 38,000 clones; roughly three quarters are singletons. Points on this clone: Antigen unknown.

Trimming cost V 6 bases and J 6 bases; bases outside gene matches: 11. CDR1 and CDR2 (germline): SGHAT, FQNNGV. The CDR3 length is 15 residues. The receptor was isolated from a man younger than 40 in good health and CMV-seronegative. Sequences were obtained from PBMCs. The rearrangement joins TRBV11-2 to TRBJ2-1; 7 positions match TRBD1. CDR3 in DNA: TGTGCCAGCAGGTCTGGCCTACAGGGGTTCAATGAGCAGTTCTTC. This sequence encodes CASRSGLQGFNEQFF.